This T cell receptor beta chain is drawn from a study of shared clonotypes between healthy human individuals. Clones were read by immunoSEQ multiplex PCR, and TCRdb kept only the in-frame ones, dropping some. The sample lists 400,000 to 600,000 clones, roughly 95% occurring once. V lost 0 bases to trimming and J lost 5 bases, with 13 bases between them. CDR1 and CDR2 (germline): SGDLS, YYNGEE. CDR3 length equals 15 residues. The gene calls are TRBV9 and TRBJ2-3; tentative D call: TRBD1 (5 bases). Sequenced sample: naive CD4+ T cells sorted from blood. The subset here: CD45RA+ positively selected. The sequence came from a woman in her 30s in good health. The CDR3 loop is CASSVGVGDRDTQYF. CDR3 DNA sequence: TGTGCCAGCAGCGTAGGTGTAGGGGATAGAGATACGCAGTATTTT.